This passage covers 5 T cell receptor beta chains from one sample sequenced in a study of T cell clonotyping in hematopoietic cell transplantation. Repertoires were generated with immunoSEQ multiplex PCR, while TCRdb's copy carries only in-frame clones and drops some. In the table there are tens of thousands of clones, less than 85% of which are singletons. Time point indicated: recipient sample about 28 days before transplant, after cytoreduction. The material was peripheral blood mononuclear cells, obtained before stem cell transplant. Every receptor here comes from a man aged 55 to 70 with acute myeloid leukemia. Some clones in this sample may be carry-over from other donors' samples.

This clone appeared a single time. The rearrangement uses TRBV28 and TRBJ1-5, with a weak D call TRBD1 (6 bases). V dropped 6 bases and J dropped 0 bases, with 18 bases sitting between them. The CDR3 spans 17 residues. Looked up from germline, CDR1 is MDHEN and CDR2 is SYDVKM. The CDR3 loop is CASSPLGYRDSNQPQHF. The CDR3 DNA is TGTGCCAGCAGCCCCCTTGGGTACAGGGATAGCAATCAGCCCCAGCATTTT.

This clone was seen a few times. The J gene is TRBJ1-5, the V gene TRBV14, with TRBD1 as a possible D gene (6 bases). The CDR3 covers 15 residues. V lost 4 bases, J lost 5 bases, and 15 bases lay in between. Germline values: CDR1 SGHDN, CDR2 FVKESK. The CDR3: CASSRSRQAHQPQHF. The CDR3 nucleotides read TGTGCCAGCAGCCGGAGTAGACAGGCCCATCAGCCCCAGCATTTT.

CDR3 loop: CASSLGGAGTQYF. The CDR3 coding sequence is TGTGCCAGCAGCTTGGGGGGGGCTGGGACCCAGTACTTC. The chain combines TRBV5-4 with TRBJ2-5; the D gene could be TRBD1 or TRBD2 (6 bases each). This CDR3 spans 13 amino acids. V was cut by 0 bases and J by 7 bases, with 10 bases left in between. CDR1 is SGHNT, CDR2 YYREEE, per germline (reference sequence). The full variable domain, completed using reference TRBV5-4 and TRBJ2-5, is ETGVTQSPTHLIKTRGQQVTLRCSSQSGHNTVSWYQQALGQGPQFIFQYYREEENGRGNFPPRFSGLQFPNYSSELNVNALELDDSALYLCASSLGGAGTQYFGPGTRLLVL.

The V gene is TRBV6-5, the J gene TRBJ2-2; D uncertain. CDR1 is MNHEY, CDR2 SVGAGI, per germline. The CDR3 runs to 15 residues. V shed 5 bases and J shed 4 bases, with 14 bases lying between them. The CDR3 DNA reads as TGTGCCAGCAGTAGGGAAGACCGCGGCACCGGGGAGCTGTTTTTT. Translated: CASSREDRGTGELFF.

The V call is TRBV6-6, the J call TRBJ1-2; D is undetermined. V shed 2 bases and J shed 3 bases, with 1 base lying between them. Germline V gene data show CDR1 as MNHNY and CDR2 as SVGAGI (reference sequence). The CDR3 spans 11 residues. The CDR3 DNA reads as TGTGCCAGCAGTTACGACTATGGCTACACCTTC. It translates to CASSYDYGYTF.